Each of the 32 T cell receptor beta chains below was sequenced from the same sample in a study of T-cell memory formation after mild COVID-19. TCRdb ran MiXCR on the 5' RACE reads and lists one entry per CDR3 protein. The table includes nearly 350,000 distinct CDR3 sequences, approximately 12% detected once. Material: PBMCs or a T cell subset sorted from them (not recorded which). The receptors originated from a young man who had mild COVID-19 (a few samples of this study predate the infection). Cell type and time point are not known.

This clonotype was counted a few times. The rearrangement joins TRBV6-4 to TRBJ2-3; D is unresolved. V was cut by 0 bases and J by 5 bases, with 12 bases left in between. Germline loops: CDR1 MRHNA, CDR2 SNTAGT. The CDR3 is 15 amino acids. CDR3 residues: CASSDSTWAGDTQYF. DNA for the CDR3: TGTGCCAGCAGTGACTCGACTTGGGCTGGAGATACGCAGTATTTT.

The chain carries TRBV7-3 and TRBJ1-3; 9 nucleotides line up with TRBD1. This CDR3 comprises 16 residues. V lost 5 bases and J lost 0; bases outside the gene matches: 5. In germline, CDR1 is SGHTA, CDR2 FQGTGA. The CDR3 spells CASSEQGAFSGNTIYF. In nucleotides, the CDR3 is TGTGCCAGCAGCGAACAGGGGGCGTTCTCTGGAAACACCATATATTTT.

V gene TRBV20-1 combines with J gene TRBJ1-3, with 8 bases identical to TRBD1. The CDR3 consists of 17 residues. With V trimmed by 1 base and J by 1 base, 9 bases remained unmatched. Per germline, CDR1 DFQATT and CDR2 SNEGSKA (reference sequence). CDR3 in amino acids: CSARVQGAPASGNTIYF. CDR3 in DNA: TGCAGTGCTAGAGTTCAGGGGGCTCCTGCGTCTGGAAACACCATATATTTT.

This clonotype was recorded at least ten times. V and J are TRBV5-1 and TRBJ1-1; no definite D call. The CDR3 runs to 14 residues. Between the trimmed V and J ends, which lost 0 bases and 2 bases, there was a span of 8 bases. Germline assignment: CDR1 SGHRS and CDR2 YFSETQ. The CDR3 reads CASSLEGSNTEAFF. The CDR3, as DNA: TGCGCCAGCAGCTTGGAAGGGTCTAACACTGAAGCTTTCTTT.

The CDR3 sequence: CASSHGTANYGYTF. The CDR3 DNA follows: TGTGCCAGCAGTCACGGGACAGCTAACTATGGCTACACCTTC. This chain connects TRBV6-6 to TRBJ1-2; 7 bases match TRBD1. V gave up 5 bases and J gave up 0 bases; unmatched junction bases: 3. Germline V lookup: CDR1 MNHNY, CDR2 SVGAGI (reference sequence). There are 14 residues in the CDR3.

This clonotype was seen a few times. The chain recombines TRBV25-1 with TRBJ2-2; 7 bases are a match to TRBD1. The CDR3 runs to 17 residues. V was pared by 3 bases and J by 5 bases, with 12 bases of the junction left unmatched. Germline V gene sequence: CDR1 MGHDK, CDR2 SYGVNS. The CDR3 loop is CASSELMGDSGTGELFF. CDR3 nucleotides: TGTGCCAGCAGTGAGTTGATGGGGGACAGCGGAACCGGGGAGCTGTTTTTT. The full variable domain, its missing parts supplied by reference TRBV25-1 and TRBJ2-2, is EADIYQTPRYLVIGTGKKITLECSQTMGHDKMYWYQQDPGMELHLIHYSYGVNSTEKGDLSSESTVSRIRTEHFPLTLESARPSHTSQYLCASSELMGDSGTGELFFGEGSRLTVL.

This clonotype was counted only a few times. The chain recombines TRBV4-3 with TRBJ2-7; TRBD2 is a possible D gene (6 bases). The germline gives CDR1 LGHNA, CDR2 YSLEER. The CDR3 has 14 residues. V was shortened by 3 bases and J by 0 bases, with 9 bases between the two germline ends. The CDR3 nucleotides read TGCGCCAGCAGCCAGGGGACTTTCTCCTACGAGCAGTACTTC. It yields the protein CASSQGTFSYEQYF.

Only a few counts were recorded for this clonotype. The chain recombines TRBV7-9 with TRBJ2-7, with D perhaps given as TRBD1 or TRBD2 (5 bases each). From germline, CDR1 is SEHNR and CDR2 FQNEAQ (reference sequence). The V end lost 6 bases, the J end lost 3 bases, and 24 bases lay between the germline ends. The CDR3 sequence is 17 residues long. The CDR3 DNA reads as TGTGCCAGCAGTTCGCAGGGACGAGGTGAGATGCACTACGAGCAGTACTTC. It is translated as CASSSQGRGEMHYEQYF.

The chain uses TRBV5-1 and TRBJ2-3; D remains ambiguous. V was shortened by 3 bases and J by 6 bases, with 11 bases between the two germline ends. Germline V lookup: CDR1 SGHRS, CDR2 YFSETQ. This CDR3 has 13 amino acids. In nucleotides, the CDR3 is TGCGCCAGCAGCTCAGACCCATCGGATACGCAGTATTTT. As protein: CASSSDPSDTQYF.

The V call is TRBV12-3 or TRBV12-4, the J call TRBJ1-5, with a possible D match to TRBD1 (5 bases). This CDR3 is 14 amino acids long. Trimming removed 7 bases from V and 4 bases from J, with 14 bases in between. The chain's CDR3 is CASTAAGGNQPQHF. The CDR3 region has the DNA TGTGCCAGCACCGCAGCGGGGGGGAATCAGCCCCAGCATTTT.

Only a few counts were recorded for this clonotype. The gene calls are TRBV4-1 and TRBJ2-5; the D is unclear. Germline-derived CDR1 and CDR2 are MGHRA and YSYEKL. This CDR3 has 15 amino acids. V was cut by 3 bases and J by 1 base, with 12 bases left in between. The CDR3: CASSQGASFQETQYF. CDR3 coding DNA: TGCGCCAGCAGCCAGGGCGCGTCCTTCCAAGAGACCCAGTACTTC.

This CDR3 reads CASSQGGGELFF. DNA of the CDR3: TGTGCCAGCAGCCAGGGGGGCGGGGAGCTGTTTTTT. The V call is TRBV2, the J call TRBJ2-2; possible D gene TRBD1, 7 bases. Trimming stripped 6 bases from V and 7 bases from J, with 9 bases between. This CDR3 has 12 amino acids. CDR1 is SNHLY and CDR2 is FYNNEI in the germline V gene.

This clonotype was seen more than once but under ten times. The V gene is TRBV20-1, the J gene TRBJ2-5; D tentatively reads TRBD1 or TRBD2 (5 bases each). The V gene lost 3 bases and the J gene lost 5 bases, with 10 bases spanning the gap. CDR3 size: 12 residues. From germline, CDR1 is DFQATT and CDR2 SNEGSKA (reference sequence). CDR3: CSASNRRETQYF. For the CDR3, the DNA is TGCAGTGCTAGTAACAGGAGGGAGACCCAGTACTTC.

V gene TRBV5-4 combines with J gene TRBJ2-1; 8 bases line up with TRBD1. Looked up from germline, CDR1 is SGHNT and CDR2 is YYREEE (reference sequence). The V and J ends lost 6 bases and 4 bases, in that order; junction bases with no gene match: 6. The CDR3 is 14 amino acids. CDR3 sequence (DNA): TGTGCCAGCACCCGGACAGGGAGGTACAATGAGCAGTTCTTC. Translating it yields CASTRTGRYNEQFF.

The chain carries TRBV2 and TRBJ2-7; perhaps D is TRBD1 or TRBD2 (5 bases each). The length of the CDR3 is 12 residues. Trimming shortened V by 4 bases and J by 6 bases, and 10 bases separated the two germline ends. The V gene's germline CDR1 is SNHLY and CDR2 FYNNEI. The CDR3 DNA follows: TGTGCCAGCAGTGGGAGTGGGGGCGAGCAGTACTTC. Amino acid sequence: CASSGSGGEQYF.

In this sample, this clonotype turned up a few times. CDR3 DNA: TGTGCCAGCAGCTATGGGGCTGACCCACAAGAGACCCAGTACTTC. Protein: CASSYGADPQETQYF. The chain combines TRBV3-1 with TRBJ2-5, with a weak D call TRBD1 (5 bases). Trimming cost V 5 bases and J 2 bases, with 15 bases left between them. Germline loops: CDR1 LGHDT, CDR2 YNNKEL (reference sequence). The CDR3 runs to 15 residues.

The table lists this clonotype with a few counts. CDR3 bases: TGTGCCAGCAGCTCCGGACAGGGGAACGAGCAGTACTTC. As protein: CASSSGQGNEQYF. The V call is TRBV7-7, the J call TRBJ2-7, with 9 bases identical to TRBD1. The germline V gene encodes CDR1 SSHAT and CDR2 FNYEAQ (reference sequence). The CDR3 covers 13 residues. The V gene end was trimmed by 4 bases and the J gene end by 5 bases; junction bases not matched to a gene: 3.

This clonotype has only a few counts. The chain joins TRBV20-1 to TRBJ1-1, with D hard to call. Germline CDR1 is DFQATT and CDR2 is SNEGSKA (reference sequence). V was pared by 4 bases and J by 3 bases, with 12 bases between. The CDR3 length is 13 residues. DNA of the CDR3: TGCAGTGCTACGGCGGGCGGAGACACTGAAGCTTTCTTT. It codes for CSATAGGDTEAFF.

The chain has TRBV5-1 and TRBJ2-6; no reliable D call. The CDR3 runs to 14 residues. Per the germline V gene, CDR1 is SGHRS and CDR2 is YFSETQ. V lost 2 bases and J 2 bases, leaving 5 bases between the germline ends. The CDR3: CASSLGTGANVLTF. The CDR3 DNA reads as TGCGCCAGCAGCTTAGGCACTGGGGCCAACGTCCTGACTTTC.

V and J are TRBV28 and TRBJ2-7; 8 bases match TRBD2. The J segment lost 3 bases and the V segment lost 2 bases, leaving 9 bases of the junction unmatched. Germline CDR1 reads MDHEN; CDR2 reads SYDVKM. The CDR3 extends over 16 amino acids. The CDR3 DNA sequence: TGTGCCAGCAGTTTACTGAGCGGGGGTGGCCTCTACGAGCAGTACTTC. It translates to CASSLLSGGGLYEQYF.

This chain connects TRBV29-1 to TRBJ2-7, with 9 bases identical to TRBD1. The germline V gene has CDR1 SQVTM and CDR2 ANQGSEA. The CDR3 runs to 13 residues. V lost 7 bases, J lost 4 bases, and 8 bases stayed unmatched. This CDR3 is CSALSTGGYEQYF. The DNA for the CDR3 is TGCAGCGCCCTGTCGACAGGGGGATACGAGCAGTACTTC.

A few counts support this clonotype. The J gene is TRBJ1-1, the V gene TRBV19; perhaps TRBD1 as D (5 bases). Trimming stripped 9 bases from V and 1 base from J, with 15 bases between. The CDR3 runs to 14 residues. Germline V CDR1 and CDR2: LNHDA, SQIVND (reference sequence). This CDR3 is CASTPGAANTEAFF. CDR3 bases: TGTGCCAGCACCCCCGGGGCGGCGAACACTGAAGCTTTCTTT.

The chain uses TRBV7-3 and TRBJ2-1, with 7 bases matching TRBD2. The CDR3 runs to 15 residues. The V and J ends lost 4 bases and 1 base, in that order; junction bases with no gene match: 4. Germline V CDR1 and CDR2: SGHTA, FQGTGA. Here the CDR3 DNA reads TGTGCCAGCAGCTCGATGGGGGGGTCCTACAATGAGCAGTTCTTC. Translated: CASSSMGGSYNEQFF.

The genes are TRBV7-6 and TRBJ1-1; no firm D call. The CDR3 extends over 15 amino acids. V lost 5 bases to trimming and J lost 0 bases, with 13 bases between them. CDR1 SGHVS and CDR2 FNYEAQ come from the germline V gene. Here the CDR3 reads CASSASVGLNTEAFF. DNA for the CDR3: TGTGCCAGCAGCGCTTCGGTAGGATTGAACACTGAAGCTTTCTTT.

J is TRBJ1-6 and V is TRBV11-2; D might be TRBD1 (5 bases). The CDR3 covers 17 residues. CDR1 and CDR2 (germline): SGHAT, FQNNGV. Trimming stripped 4 bases from V and 10 bases from J, with 23 bases between. CDR3 protein: CASSSNLDSAVRSPLHF. The CDR3 coding sequence is TGTGCCAGCAGCTCGAACCTTGACAGCGCGGTAAGGTCACCCCTCCACTTT.

The chain combines TRBV7-9 with TRBJ1-2; TRBD1 agrees at 9 bases. CDR1 is SEHNR and CDR2 is FQNEAQ in the germline V gene (reference sequence). This CDR3 is 14 amino acids long. The junction had 7 bases not matched to a gene; V was cut back by 4 bases and J by 7 bases. The CDR3 DNA sequence: TGTGCCAGCAGCTGGGGGACAGGGTCGGCTGGCTACACCTTC. Protein product: CASSWGTGSAGYTF.

The V gene is TRBV14, the J gene TRBJ1-1; 12 nucleotides match TRBD1. V was pared by 0 bases and J by 10 bases, with 9 bases of the junction left unmatched. From germline, CDR1 is SGHDN and CDR2 FVKESK. This CDR3 spans 16 amino acids. Here the CDR3 reads CASSQDLLGQGAAAFF. The CDR3 DNA reads as TGTGCCAGCAGCCAAGATCTGCTGGGACAGGGGGCTGCAGCTTTCTTT.

The sample holds a few counts of this clonotype. The chain has TRBV27 and TRBJ1-1; no firm D call. The CDR3 spans 15 residues. Germline V CDR1 and CDR2: MNHEY, SMNVEV (reference sequence). Trimming cost V 0 bases and J 0 bases, with 8 bases left between them. This CDR3 reads CASSLSQPLNTEAFF. As DNA, the CDR3 is TGTGCCAGCAGTTTATCTCAACCACTGAACACTGAAGCTTTCTTT.

This chain links TRBV15 with TRBJ1-2; D is unclear. CDR1 is LNHNV, CDR2 YYDKDF, per germline (reference sequence). The CDR3 totals 15 residues. The V and J ends lost 0 bases and 4 bases respectively, with 12 bases between them. DNA of the CDR3: TGTGCCACCAGCAGAGATCGCCGACGGGTCTATGGCTACACCTTC. This codes for CATSRDRRRVYGYTF.

This clonotype was seen many times. This chain joins TRBV4-1 and TRBJ2-4; D perhaps matches TRBD2 (7 bases). There are 18 residues in the CDR3. The V gene's germline CDR1 is MGHRA and CDR2 YSYEKL. Trimming took off 1 base at V and 3 bases at J, with 19 bases between the two ends. The DNA of the CDR3 is TGCGCCAGCAGCCAAGGTCCGGCGGCGGGGGCTCTCAAAAACATTCAGTACTTC. Translation gives CASSQGPAAGALKNIQYF.

The chain couples TRBV6-4 to TRBJ1-1; the D is unclear. From germline, CDR1 is MRHNA and CDR2 SNTAGT. Trimming removed 4 bases at V and 4 bases at J, with 13 bases between. The CDR3 sequence is 14 residues long. CDR3 nucleotides: TGTGCCAGCAGTGTTGAGGAAAGTAGCACTGAAGCTTTCTTT. Its protein is CASSVEESSTEAFF.

This rearrangement joins TRBV9 to TRBJ1-2; D unclear. V dropped 7 bases and J dropped 0 bases, with 10 bases sitting between them. Germline-derived CDR1 and CDR2 are SGDLS and YYNGEE. The CDR3 consists of 13 residues. The CDR3 DNA sequence: TGTGCCAGCCTAGGGTCTTCTAACTATGGCTACACCTTC. Translation: CASLGSSNYGYTF.